One sample yielded the 14 T cell receptor beta chains listed below, sequenced in a study of T cell responses to AZD1222 COVID-19 vaccine. Sequencing was performed with immunoSEQ multiplex PCR; in TCRdb, only in-frame clones are kept and a portion is missing. The sample lists fewer than 200,000 clones; 88% were seen once. The sequenced sample was peripheral blood, obtained 28 days after the second AZD1222 dose. The source of these receptors is an adult who received the AZD1222 COVID-19 vaccine.

This chain joins TRBV27 and TRBJ2-7, with no clear D. CDR1 is MNHEY, CDR2 SMNVEV, per germline (reference sequence). The V gene lost 6 bases and the J gene lost 2 bases, with 14 bases spanning the gap. This CDR3 contains 14 residues. The CDR3 DNA is TGTGCCAGCAGCTTACTAACCCCGCCCTACGAGCAGTACTTC. Its protein is CASSLLTPPYEQYF.

The chain carries TRBV5-1 and TRBJ1-6; possible D gene TRBD1, 6 bases. V was trimmed by 2 bases and J by 5 bases, leaving 11 bases between them. The CDR3 sequence is 15 residues long. Germline CDR1 and CDR2: SGHRS and YFSETQ. CDR3 sequence reads: CASSLQTGHNSPLHF. Written as DNA, the CDR3 is TGCGCCAGCAGCTTACAGACAGGACATAATTCACCCCTCCACTTT.

The rearrangement joins TRBV11-2 to TRBJ2-1; 11 bases align to TRBD2. The CDR3 loop spans 15 amino acids. The junction had 3 bases not matched to a gene; V was cut back by 5 bases and J by 3 bases. The germline V gene encodes CDR1 SGHAT and CDR2 FQNNGV. The CDR3 region is CASSQTSGSYNEQFF. The CDR3 nucleotides read TGTGCCAGCAGCCAAACTAGCGGGAGCTACAATGAGCAGTTCTTC.

The chain recombines TRBV7-2 with TRBJ2-1, with no clear D. Between the trimmed V and J ends, which lost 0 bases and 4 bases, there was a span of 10 bases. There are 15 residues in the CDR3. Germline CDR1 and CDR2: SGHTA and FQGNSA. The CDR3 DNA reads TGTGCCAGCAGCTTAGCGTCCGCCCCATACAATGAGCAGTTCTTC. This sequence encodes CASSLASAPYNEQFF.

The V call is TRBV6-2 or TRBV6-3, the J call TRBJ2-7; 8 bases are a match to TRBD2. CDR3 length: 15 amino acids. The germline V gene encodes CDR1 MNHEY and CDR2 SVGEGT. Germline trimming cut 2 bases from V and 1 base from J; bases unmatched to any gene: 4. CDR3 in amino acids: CASSYGGTSSYEQYF. CDR3 nucleotide sequence: TGTGCCAGCAGTTACGGGGGGACTAGTTCCTACGAGCAGTACTTC.

The rearrangement uses TRBV4-1 and TRBJ1-3; D unclear. V lost 5 bases to trimming and J lost 6 bases, with 14 bases between them. Germline CDR1 is MGHRA and CDR2 is YSYEKL. There are 14 residues in the CDR3. The CDR3 bases are TGCGCCAGCAGCACTAGGGAAACTGAAAACACCATATATTTT. Translating gives CASSTRETENTIYF.

The chain recombines TRBV7-2 with TRBJ2-1; a weak D match, TRBD2 (5 bases). Germline V gene sequence: CDR1 SGHTA, CDR2 FQGNSA. The CDR3 has 15 amino acids. V was clipped by 0 bases and J by 3 bases, with 9 bases between them. The CDR3 nucleotides are TGTGCCAGCAGCTTAGCGGTAGCGAGCTACAATGAGCAGTTCTTC. This codes for CASSLAVASYNEQFF. Full variable domain (missing parts from reference TRBV7-2 and TRBJ2-1): GAGVSQSPSNKVTEKGKDVELRCDPISGHTALYWYRQSLGQGLEFLIYFQGNSAPDKSGLPSDRFSAERTGGSVSTLTIQRTQQEDSAVYLCASSLAVASYNEQFFGPGTRLTVL.

In DNA form, the CDR3 reads TGTGCCAGCAGCTTGGGTGGCGGGAGCTCCTACGAGCAGTACTTC. This sequence encodes CASSLGGGSSYEQYF. The chain is built from TRBV5-6 and TRBJ2-7; 7 nucleotides agree with TRBD2. V was pared by 0 bases and J by 0 bases, with 3 bases of the junction left unmatched. The CDR3 runs 15 residues. In germline, CDR1 is SGHDT, CDR2 YYEEEE. Drawing the rest from reference TRBV5-6 and TRBJ2-7, the complete variable domain is DAGVTQSPTHLIKTRGQQVTLRCSPKSGHDTVSWYQQALGQGPQFIFQYYEEEERQRGNFPDRFSGHQFPNYSSELNVNALLLGDSALYLCASSLGGGSSYEQYFGPGTRLTVT.

This chain connects TRBV27 to TRBJ2-7; 8 nucleotides align to TRBD1. The CDR3 spans 14 residues. V shed 6 bases and J 1 base; nucleotides not matched to a gene: 5. CDR1 and CDR2 (germline): MNHEY, SMNVEV (reference sequence). DNA of the CDR3: TGTGCCAGCAGGACTGGACAGGGTTCCTACGAGCAGTACTTC. Its translation is CASRTGQGSYEQYF.

Comments on this clone: The junction departs from the called germline gene at one end, perhaps through a read error. This chain joins TRBV7-2 and TRBJ2-7; 7 bases map to TRBD2. This CDR3 is built from 13 residues. Germline values: CDR1 SGHTA, CDR2 FQGNSA. The CDR3 bases are TGTGCCAGCAGCGTAGCGGGCCCCTACGAGCAGTACTTC. It translates to CASSVAGPYEQYF.

The V and J genes are TRBV11-2 and TRBJ2-3; D gene ambiguous. Deletions cut 3 bases from V and 9 bases from J, with 4 bases between. CDR1 SGHAT and CDR2 FQNNGV come from the germline V gene. There are 10 residues in the CDR3. The CDR3 protein is CASSFETQYF. In nucleotides, the CDR3 is TGTGCCAGCAGCTTCGAGACGCAGTATTTT.

This chain uses TRBV15 with TRBJ1-1, with D hard to call. The CDR3 is 14 residues long. Germline assignment: CDR1 LNHNV and CDR2 YYDKDF (reference sequence). Trimming pared 1 base from V and 0 bases from J, leaving 6 bases between. The CDR3 region has the DNA TGTGCCACCAGCAGAGCCCCCGTGAACACTGAAGCTTTCTTT. As protein: CATSRAPVNTEAFF.

The chain joins TRBV7-9 to TRBJ1-5, with a tentative D call TRBD1 (5 bases). CDR3 length: 15 amino acids. The V and J ends lost 1 base and 4 bases respectively, with 11 bases between them. Per germline, CDR1 SEHNR and CDR2 FQNEAQ (reference sequence). CDR3 region: CASSLGGSRNQPQHF. The DNA of the CDR3 is TGTGCCAGCAGCTTAGGGGGGAGCCGAAATCAGCCCCAGCATTTT.

The rearrangement uses TRBV24-1 and TRBJ2-1; 9 bases fit TRBD2. J gave up 7 bases and V 5 bases, and 8 bases lay outside the gene matches. The CDR3 totals 15 residues. The germline V gene encodes CDR1 KGHDR and CDR2 SFDVKD. This CDR3 is CATSGGRAQGNEQFF. DNA for the CDR3: TGTGCCACCAGTGGCGGGAGGGCGCAAGGGAATGAGCAGTTCTTC.